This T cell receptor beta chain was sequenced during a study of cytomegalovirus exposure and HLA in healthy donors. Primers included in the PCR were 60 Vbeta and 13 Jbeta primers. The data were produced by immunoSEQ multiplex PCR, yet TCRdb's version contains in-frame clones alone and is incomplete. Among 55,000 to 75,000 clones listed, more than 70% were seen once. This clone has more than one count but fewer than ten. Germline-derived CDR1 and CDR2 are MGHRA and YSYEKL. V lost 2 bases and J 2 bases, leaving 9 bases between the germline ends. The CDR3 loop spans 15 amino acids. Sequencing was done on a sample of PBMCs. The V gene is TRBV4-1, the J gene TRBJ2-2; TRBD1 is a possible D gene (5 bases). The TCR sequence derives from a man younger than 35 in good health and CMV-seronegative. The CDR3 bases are TGCGCCAGCAGCCAACCGCAGGGAAACACCGGGGAGCTGTTTTTT. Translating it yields CASSQPQGNTGELFF.